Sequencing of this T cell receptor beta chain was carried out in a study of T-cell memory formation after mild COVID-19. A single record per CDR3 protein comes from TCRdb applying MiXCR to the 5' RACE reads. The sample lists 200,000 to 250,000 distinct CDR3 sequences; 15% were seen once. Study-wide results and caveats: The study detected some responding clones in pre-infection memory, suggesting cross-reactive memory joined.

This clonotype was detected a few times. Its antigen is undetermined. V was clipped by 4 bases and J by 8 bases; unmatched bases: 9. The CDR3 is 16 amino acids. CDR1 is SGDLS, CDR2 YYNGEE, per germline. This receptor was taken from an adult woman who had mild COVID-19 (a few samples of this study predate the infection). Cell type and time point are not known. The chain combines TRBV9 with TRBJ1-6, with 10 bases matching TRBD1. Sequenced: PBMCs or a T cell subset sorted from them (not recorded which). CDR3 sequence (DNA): TGTGCCAGCAGCTCTCATCTAGGGACAGGGGATTCACCCCTCCACTTT. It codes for CASSSHLGTGDSPLHF.